One sample yielded the 3 T cell receptor beta chains listed below, sequenced in a study of technical replicates of blood from several donors. The data were produced by immunoSEQ multiplex PCR, yet TCRdb's version contains in-frame clones alone and is incomplete. Among about 61,000 clones listed, around 97% were seen once. Sequenced material: T cells isolated from PBMCs. These receptors were taken from a human donor in good health.

The J gene is TRBJ1-6, the V gene TRBV30; perhaps TRBD1 as D (6 bases). CDR1 is GTSNPN and CDR2 is SVGIG in the germline V gene (reference sequence). The CDR3 is 13 amino acids. Trimming stripped 7 bases from V and 10 bases from J, with 17 bases between. CDR3 protein: CALAGGPGSPLHF. In DNA, the CDR3 is TGTGCCTTGGCGGGGGGGCCAGGGTCACCCCTCCACTTT.

This chain connects TRBV4-2 to TRBJ2-7; 14 nucleotides agree with TRBD2. The CDR3 totals 18 residues. J lost 5 bases, V lost 0 bases, and 9 bases had no gene match. The germline V gene has CDR1 LGHNA and CDR2 YNFKEQ. CDR3 residues: CASSQDGPGLAGENEQYF. In DNA, the CDR3 is TGTGCCAGCAGCCAAGATGGCCCGGGACTAGCGGGAGAGAACGAGCAGTACTTC.

In this sample, this clone turned up once. This chain links TRBV7-9 with TRBJ2-3; TRBD2 aligns across 7 bases. Trimming cost V 5 bases and J 1 base; bases outside gene matches: 18. The CDR3 is 19 residues long. Germline V gives CDR1 SEHNR, CDR2 FQNEAQ (reference sequence). The CDR3 region is CASSPRPHALGGGTDTQYF. CDR3 sequence (DNA): TGTGCCAGCAGCCCGAGACCCCACGCTTTGGGAGGGGGCACAGATACGCAGTATTTT.